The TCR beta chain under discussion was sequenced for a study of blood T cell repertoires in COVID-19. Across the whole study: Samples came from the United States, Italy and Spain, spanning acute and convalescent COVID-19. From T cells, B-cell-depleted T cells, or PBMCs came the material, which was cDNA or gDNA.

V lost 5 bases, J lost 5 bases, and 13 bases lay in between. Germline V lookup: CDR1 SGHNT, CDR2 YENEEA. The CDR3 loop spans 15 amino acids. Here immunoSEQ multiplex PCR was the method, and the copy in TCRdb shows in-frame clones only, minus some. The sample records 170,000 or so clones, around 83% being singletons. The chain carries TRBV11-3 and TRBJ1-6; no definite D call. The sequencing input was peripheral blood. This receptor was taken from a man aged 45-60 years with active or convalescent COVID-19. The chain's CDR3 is CASSQGAGDNSPLHF. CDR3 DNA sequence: TGTGCCAGCAGCCAAGGAGCCGGTGATAATTCACCCCTCCACTTT.